This entry describes one T cell receptor beta chain. J gave up 5 bases and V 6 bases, and 7 bases lay outside the gene matches. Germline V CDR1 and CDR2: SNHLY, FYNNEI. This CDR3 is 14 amino acids long. The PCR contained 60 Vbeta and 13 Jbeta primers. This table comes from immunoSEQ multiplex PCR, and its TCRdb copy is limited to in-frame clones, with some not included. This table has 90,000 to 150,000 clones, about three fifths appearing once. This entry is derived from a study of cytomegalovirus exposure and HLA in healthy donors. This clonotype was obtained from a man in his forties or fifties in good health and CMV-seropositive. The rearrangement links TRBV2 to TRBJ2-5; 9 bases align to TRBD1. The specimen sequenced was PBMCs. Written as DNA, the CDR3 is TGTGCCAGCAGCCTACAGGGGGCCTGGGAGACCCAGTACTTC. The encoded protein is CASSLQGAWETQYF.